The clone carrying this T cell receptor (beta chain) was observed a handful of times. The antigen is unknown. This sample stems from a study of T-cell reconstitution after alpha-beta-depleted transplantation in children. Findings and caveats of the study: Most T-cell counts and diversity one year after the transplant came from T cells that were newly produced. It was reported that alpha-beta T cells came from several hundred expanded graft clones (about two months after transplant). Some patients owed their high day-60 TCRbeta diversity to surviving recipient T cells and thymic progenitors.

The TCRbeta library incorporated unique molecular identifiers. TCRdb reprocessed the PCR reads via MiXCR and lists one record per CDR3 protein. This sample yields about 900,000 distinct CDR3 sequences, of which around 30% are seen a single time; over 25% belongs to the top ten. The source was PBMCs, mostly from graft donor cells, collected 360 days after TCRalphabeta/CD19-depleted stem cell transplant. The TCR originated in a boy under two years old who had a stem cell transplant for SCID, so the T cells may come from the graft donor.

CDR3 nucleotide sequence: TGTGCCAGCAGGTCCTTCCCGGGTAAAGGGAATCAGCCCCAGCATTTT. This gives the protein CASRSFPGKGNQPQHF. The gene calls are TRBV28 and TRBJ1-5; unclear D gene. The CDR3 sequence is 16 residues long. Germline loops: CDR1 MDHEN, CDR2 SYDVKM. Trimming shortened V by 6 bases and J by 4 bases, and 19 bases separated the two germline ends.